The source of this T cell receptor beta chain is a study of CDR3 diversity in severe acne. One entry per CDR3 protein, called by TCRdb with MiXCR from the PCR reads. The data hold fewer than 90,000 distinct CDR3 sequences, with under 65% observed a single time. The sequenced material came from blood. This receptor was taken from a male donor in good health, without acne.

CDR3 residues: CATSDSQTSGSSADTQYF. DNA for the CDR3: TGTGCCACCAGTGATTCACAGACTAGCGGGAGCTCAGCAGATACGCAGTATTTT. This rearrangement joins TRBV24-1 to TRBJ2-3; 12 nucleotides align to TRBD2. V dropped 2 bases and J dropped 4; count of bases not matched to a gene: 9. CDR3 size: 18 residues. The germline V gene encodes CDR1 KGHDR and CDR2 SFDVKD.